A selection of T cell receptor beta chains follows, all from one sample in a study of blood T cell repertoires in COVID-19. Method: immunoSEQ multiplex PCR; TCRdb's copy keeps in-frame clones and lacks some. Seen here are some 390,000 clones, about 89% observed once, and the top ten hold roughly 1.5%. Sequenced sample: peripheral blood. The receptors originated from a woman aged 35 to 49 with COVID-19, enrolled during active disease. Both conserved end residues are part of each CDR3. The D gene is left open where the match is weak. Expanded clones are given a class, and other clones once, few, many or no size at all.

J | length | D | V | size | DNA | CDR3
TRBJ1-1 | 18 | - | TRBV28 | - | TGTGCCAGCAGTTTATTAGTCCCCCAAGGAGTGACGAACACTGAAGCTTTCTTT | CASSLLVPQGVTNTEAFF
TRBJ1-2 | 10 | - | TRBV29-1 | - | TGCAGCCCCCCGGAGGGGGGGAACACCTTC | CSPPEGGNTF
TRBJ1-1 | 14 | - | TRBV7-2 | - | TGTGCCAGCAGCTTACAGGGGCCGGGTACTGAAGCTTTCTTT | CASSLQGPGTEAFF
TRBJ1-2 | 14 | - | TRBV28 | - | TGTGCCACTTCCTCCCCGCGGGGCGGCTATGGCTACACCTTC | CATSSPRGGYGYTF
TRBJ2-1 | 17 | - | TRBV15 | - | TGTGCCACCAGCACAGTTGCAGCGGAGGAGAGCTACAATGAGCAGTTCTTC | CATSTVAAEESYNEQFF
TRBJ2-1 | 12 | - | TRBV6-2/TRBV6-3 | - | TGTGCCAGCAGTCGACAGTACAATGAGCAGTTCTTC | CASSRQYNEQFF
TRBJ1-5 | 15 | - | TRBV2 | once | TGTGCCAGCAGCAGAGGACAAGTGAGCAATCAGCCCCAGCATTTT | CASSRGQVSNQPQHF
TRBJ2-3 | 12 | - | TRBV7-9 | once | TGTGCCAGCAGTTCAAATCAGTATACGCAGTATTTT | CASSSNQYTQYF
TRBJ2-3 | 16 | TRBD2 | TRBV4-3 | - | TGCGCCAGCAGCCAGCGTTCAGCGGGAGCTCGAGATACGCAGTATTTT | CASSQRSAGARDTQYF
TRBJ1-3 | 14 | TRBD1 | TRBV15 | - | TGTGCCACCAACCCAGGGACAGTTGGAAACACCATATATTTT | CATNPGTVGNTIYF
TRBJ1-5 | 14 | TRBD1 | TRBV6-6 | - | TGTGCCAGCACACAGGGGGCGAGCAATCAGCCCCAGCATTTT | CASTQGASNQPQHF
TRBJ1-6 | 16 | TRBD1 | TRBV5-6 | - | TGTGCCAGCAGCTTGAGGGACAGGCTGGGGAATTCACCCCTCCACTTT | CASSLRDRLGNSPLHF
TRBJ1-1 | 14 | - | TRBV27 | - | TGTGCCAGCAGTTTAAGCAGGCTGAACACTGAAGCTTTCTTT | CASSLSRLNTEAFF
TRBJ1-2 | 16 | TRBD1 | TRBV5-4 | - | TGTGCCAGCAGACGCAAAGACAGGGGCTCTTTTTATGGCTACACCTTC | CASRRKDRGSFYGYTF
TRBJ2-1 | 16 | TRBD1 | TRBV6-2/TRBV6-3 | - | TGTGCCAGCAGCATCCCCTCCGGGACAGTTTACCATGAGCAGTTCTTC | CASSIPSGTVYHEQFF
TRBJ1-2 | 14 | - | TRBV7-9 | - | TGTGCCAGCAGCCTCCCCGGGGGACGCTATGGCTACACCTTC | CASSLPGGRYGYTF
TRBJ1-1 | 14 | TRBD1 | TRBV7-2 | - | TGTGCCAGCAGTCTACGACAGGGTTACACTGAAGCTTTCTTT | CASSLRQGYTEAFF
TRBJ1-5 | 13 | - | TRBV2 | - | TGTGCCAGCAGTGGGCCGAGCAATCAGCCCCAGCATTTT | CASSGPSNQPQHF
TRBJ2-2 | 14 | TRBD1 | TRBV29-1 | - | TGCAGCGTTCTGGACAGGCAGAACACCGGGGAGCTGTTTTTT | CSVLDRQNTGELFF
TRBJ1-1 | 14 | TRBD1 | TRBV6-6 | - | TGTGCCAGCAGTTACACAGGGACAGTTGGTGAAGCTTTCTTT | CASSYTGTVGEAFF
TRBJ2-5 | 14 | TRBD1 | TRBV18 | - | TGTGCCAGCTCGTCCGGGACAGGGGGCGAGACCCAGTACTTC | CASSSGTGGETQYF
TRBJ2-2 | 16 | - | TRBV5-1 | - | TGCGCCAGCAGCTTGGGCGGAGACGCCGGGGTCGGGGAGCTGTTTTTT | CASSLGGDAGVGELFF
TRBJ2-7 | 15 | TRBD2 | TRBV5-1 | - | TGCGCCAGCAGCTTGGCCGGGGGGAGTATTGACGAGCAGTACTTC | CASSLAGGSIDEQYF
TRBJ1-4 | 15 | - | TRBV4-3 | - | TGCGCCAGCAGCCAAGAGGCCCGGGATGATGAAAAACTGTTTTTT | CASSQEARDDEKLFF
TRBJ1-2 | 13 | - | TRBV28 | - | TGTGCCAGCAGTTTTAGAGCTTTCTATGGCTACACCTTC | CASSFRAFYGYTF
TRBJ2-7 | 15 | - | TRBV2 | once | TGTGCCAGCAGTAGTCCGGGACACGGCCCCTACGAGCAGTACTTC | CASSSPGHGPYEQYF
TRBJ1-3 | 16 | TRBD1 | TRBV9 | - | TGTGCCAGCAGCGTATTAACAGGGGGCGGTGGAAACACCATATATTTT | CASSVLTGGGGNTIYF
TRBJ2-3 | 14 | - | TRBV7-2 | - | TGTGCCAGCAGCTCAAGCAGGGTCACAGATACGCAGTATTTT | CASSSSRVTDTQYF
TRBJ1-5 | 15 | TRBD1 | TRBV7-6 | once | TGTGCCAGCAGCTTGTACCGGGACAGGAATCAGCCCCAGCATTTT | CASSLYRDRNQPQHF
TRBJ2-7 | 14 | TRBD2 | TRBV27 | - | TGTGCCAGCAGTAAAGCGGGAGTTTTATACGAGCAGTACTTC | CASSKAGVLYEQYF
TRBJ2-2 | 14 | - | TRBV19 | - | TGTGCCAGTAGGGAAAGAGGGAACACCGGGGAGCTGTTTTTT | CASRERGNTGELFF
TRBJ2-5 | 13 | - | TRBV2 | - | TGTGCCAGCCTGCGAGGTCTCGGGGAGACCCAGTACTTC | CASLRGLGETQYF
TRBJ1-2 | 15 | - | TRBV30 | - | TGTGCCTGGAGTGTACGGGCAGGGTATTACTATGGCTACACCTTC | CAWSVRAGYYYGYTF
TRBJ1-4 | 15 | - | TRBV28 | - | TGTGCCAGCAGTTTACTGGGACAACAGAATGAAAAACTGTTTTTT | CASSLLGQQNEKLFF
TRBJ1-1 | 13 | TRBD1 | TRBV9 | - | TGTGCCAGCAGCGCGACAGGGGGGACTGAAGCTTTCTTT | CASSATGGTEAFF
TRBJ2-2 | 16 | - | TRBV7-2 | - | TGTGCCAGCACTCAACGCCGGGGTTCGAACACCGGGGAGCTGTTTTTT | CASTQRRGSNTGELFF
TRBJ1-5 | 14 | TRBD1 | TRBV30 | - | TGTGCCTGGAGGGGGACAGGGGTTGGACAGCCCCAGCATTTT | CAWRGTGVGQPQHF
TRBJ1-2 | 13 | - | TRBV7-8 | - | TGTGCCAGCAGTCAATCCGGGGAGTATGGCTACACCTTC | CASSQSGEYGYTF
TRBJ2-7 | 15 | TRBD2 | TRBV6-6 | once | TGTGCCATAAAAGGGACTAGCGGGATTACCTACGAGCAGTACTTC | CAIKGTSGITYEQYF
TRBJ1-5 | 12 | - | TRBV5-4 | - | TGTGCCAGCAGCTCTCCCGGAGTGCCCCAGCATTTT | CASSSPGVPQHF
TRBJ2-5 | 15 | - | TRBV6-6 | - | TGTGCCAGCAGTTGGGGGGGCCGGGTACAAGAGACCCAGTACTTC | CASSWGGRVQETQYF
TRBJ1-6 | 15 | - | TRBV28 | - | TGTGCCAGCAGTCTCCACCCGGTCAGGGATTCACCCCTCCACTTT | CASSLHPVRDSPLHF
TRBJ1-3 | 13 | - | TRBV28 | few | TGTGCCAGCAGTTTCGGTTCTGGAAACACCATATATTTT | CASSFGSGNTIYF
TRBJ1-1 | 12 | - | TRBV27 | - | TGTGCCAGCAGTTTAAGGGGCACTGAAGCTTTCTTT | CASSLRGTEAFF
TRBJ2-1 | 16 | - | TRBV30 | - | TGTGCCTGGAGTGTCTGGAATAGCGGTCCCTACAATGAGCAGTTCTTC | CAWSVWNSGPYNEQFF
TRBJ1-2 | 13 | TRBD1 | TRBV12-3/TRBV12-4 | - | TGTGCCAGCAGTTTCAAAAGACAGGGCAGCTACACCTTC | CASSFKRQGSYTF
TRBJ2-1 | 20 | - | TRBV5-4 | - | TGTGCCAGCAGCTTCTCCCGACTGCGGGGGCGAACACCGTTAGGGAATGAGCAGTTCTTC | CASSFSRLRGRTPLGNEQFF
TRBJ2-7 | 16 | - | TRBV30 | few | TGTGCCTGGAGTACCCTTGGAATCTCGGGGTCCTACGAGCAGTACTTC | CAWSTLGISGSYEQYF
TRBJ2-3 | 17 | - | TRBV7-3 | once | TGTGCCAGCAGCTTATACGTGACGGGAGCGGGCACAGATACGCAGTATTTT | CASSLYVTGAGTDTQYF
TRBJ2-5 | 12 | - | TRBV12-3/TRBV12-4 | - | TGTGCCAGCAGTTTAACTCGAGGGACCCAGTACTTC | CASSLTRGTQYF
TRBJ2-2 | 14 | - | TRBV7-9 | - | TGTGCCAGCAGCCCGTGGGACTTCACCGGGGAGCTGTTTTTT | CASSPWDFTGELFF
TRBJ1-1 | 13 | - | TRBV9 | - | TGTGCCAGCAGCACAGCATTGAACACTGAAGCTTTCTTT | CASSTALNTEAFF
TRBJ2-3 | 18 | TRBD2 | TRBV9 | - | TGTGCCAGCAGCGCCACCCCCGGACTAGCGGGCATGTCAGATACGCAGTATTTT | CASSATPGLAGMSDTQYF